Below, 19 T cell receptor beta chains from the same sample are listed, as sequenced in a study of blood T cell repertoires in COVID-19. Generated by immunoSEQ multiplex PCR, the TCRdb table keeps only in-frame clones and is missing some. The data hold around 160,000 clones, with around 80% observed a single time. The material sequenced was peripheral blood. These receptors all come from an elderly woman with acute or convalescent COVID-19.

This chain links TRBV7-2 with TRBJ1-2, with 8 bases lining up with TRBD1. This CDR3 has 13 amino acids. CDR1 is SGHTA and CDR2 is FQGNSA in the germline V gene. Germline trimming cut 4 bases from V and 7 bases from J; bases unmatched to any gene: 5. For the CDR3, the DNA is TGTGCCAGCAGCTCACAGGGGGGGCTTGGCTACACCTTC. This sequence encodes CASSSQGGLGYTF.

The V and J genes are TRBV19 and TRBJ2-4, with 8 bases that match TRBD1. Per germline, CDR1 LNHDA and CDR2 SQIVND (reference sequence). There are 14 residues in the CDR3. The J segment lost 9 bases and the V segment lost 5 bases, leaving 9 bases of the junction unmatched. CDR3 loop: CASSGGTGTSIQYF. CDR3 DNA sequence: TGTGCCAGTAGTGGGGGGACAGGTACGAGCATTCAGTACTTC.

V is TRBV7-2 and J is TRBJ2-5; 7 bases line up with TRBD2. The germline CDR1 and CDR2 sequences are SGHTA and FQGNSA. This CDR3 region has 15 residues. After removal of 1 base from V and 3 bases from J, the junction contained 5 bases not matched to a gene. CDR3: CASSLDGTMKETQYF. The CDR3 coding sequence is TGTGCCAGCAGCTTAGACGGGACTATGAAAGAGACCCAGTACTTC.

The rearrangement uses TRBV7-2 and TRBJ1-2, with 8 bases fitting TRBD1. This CDR3 contains 14 residues. Germline loops: CDR1 SGHTA, CDR2 FQGNSA. Trimming took 5 bases from V and 4 from J; bases not matched to a gene: 6. The CDR3 sequence is CASSRRGPGYGYTF. CDR3 DNA sequence: TGTGCCAGCAGCCGCAGGGGGCCTGGCTATGGCTACACCTTC.

This clone turned up a few times. The chain employs TRBV6-5 and TRBJ2-7; 8 bases agree with TRBD1. CDR1 and CDR2 from the germline V gene are MNHEY and SVGAGI. Unmatched junction bases numbered 13, after V lost 11 bases and J lost 4 bases. CDR3 length: 14 amino acids. The CDR3 loop reads CAAATRWTGYEQYF. The CDR3 DNA reads as TGTGCCGCAGCAACGCGGTGGACAGGGTACGAGCAGTACTTC.

The chain uses TRBV18 and TRBJ1-5; D not certain. V lost 3 bases and J lost 0, with 3 bases in between. This CDR3 spans 13 amino acids. In germline, CDR1 is KGHSH, CDR2 LQKENI. In nucleotides, the CDR3 is TGTGCCAGCTCACCGGCTAGCAATCAGCCCCAGCATTTT. Translating gives CASSPASNQPQHF.

This chain connects TRBV7-9 to TRBJ2-1; D is ambiguous. Germline V gives CDR1 SEHNR, CDR2 FQNEAQ (reference sequence). The CDR3 is made up of 11 amino acids. V lost 1 base, J lost 8 bases, and 3 bases lay in between. In DNA form, the CDR3 reads TGTGCCAGCAGCTTAGACTATGAGCAGTTCTTC. Translation gives CASSLDYEQFF.

The chain combines TRBV5-1 with TRBJ2-6, with 7 bases fitting TRBD2. Germline trimming cut 1 base from V and 4 bases from J; bases unmatched to any gene: 8. The germline CDR1 and CDR2 sequences are SGHRS and YFSETQ. The length of the CDR3 is 17 residues. The CDR3 loop is CASSLLTSRAGANVLTF. DNA for the CDR3: TGCGCCAGCAGCTTGTTGACTAGCAGGGCCGGGGCCAACGTCCTGACTTTC.

This rearrangement joins TRBV6-5 to TRBJ2-1; tentative D call: TRBD1 (6 bases). Germline loops: CDR1 MNHEY, CDR2 SVGAGI. The CDR3 sequence is 15 residues long. Trimming left V 5 bases short and J 5 bases short, with 16 bases between. As DNA, the CDR3 is TGTGCCAGCAGTCCCATTCCGGGACACAACAATGAGCAGTTCTTC. Encoded protein: CASSPIPGHNNEQFF.

The chain links TRBV18 to TRBJ1-5, with D hard to call. From germline, CDR1 is KGHSH and CDR2 LQKENI. There are 15 residues in the CDR3. V shed 1 base and J shed 1 base, with 8 bases lying between them. CDR3: CASSPQGASNQPQHF. CDR3 coding DNA: TGTGCCAGCTCACCACAGGGAGCCAGCAATCAGCCCCAGCATTTT.

V is TRBV30 and J is TRBJ2-3; 12 nucleotides align to TRBD2. CDR3 size: 20 residues. Germline V lookup: CDR1 GTSNPN, CDR2 SVGIG (reference sequence). The V segment lost 0 bases and the J segment 0 bases; nucleotides outside the gene matches: 13. DNA for the CDR3: TGTGCCTGGAGTGTACTCGTTAACAAAGGACTAGCGGGGAGCACAGATACGCAGTATTTT. It translates to CAWSVLVNKGLAGSTDTQYF.

A few counts support this clone. The rearrangement links TRBV5-1 to TRBJ2-3; tentatively, D is TRBD2 (6 bases). This CDR3 spans 14 amino acids. V was shortened by 7 bases and J by 2 bases, with 14 bases between the two germline ends. Germline CDR1 reads SGHRS; CDR2 reads YFSETQ. The DNA for the CDR3 is TGCGCCAGCCGCGGGACTCCTGTCACAGATACGCAGTATTTT. This encodes CASRGTPVTDTQYF.

The CDR3: CSGSTGGNTEAFF. Written as DNA, the CDR3 is TGCAGCGGTTCAACAGGGGGGAACACTGAAGCTTTCTTT. The chain recombines TRBV29-1 with TRBJ1-1, with 8 nucleotides matching TRBD1. The CDR3 is 13 residues long. Unmatched junction bases numbered 5, after V lost 7 bases and J lost 1 base. Germline CDR1 and CDR2: SQVTM and ANQGSEA.

This clone is a singleton in its sample. This chain joins TRBV7-2 and TRBJ2-7; 7 bases align to TRBD2. The length of the CDR3 is 18 residues. Trimming took 5 bases from V and 3 from J; bases not matched to a gene: 19. Germline CDR1 SGHTA, CDR2 FQGNSA. CDR3 loop: CASSREGRGSYPVYEQYF. The CDR3 DNA is TGTGCCAGCAGCAGAGAGGGGCGCGGGAGCTATCCTGTCTACGAGCAGTACTTC.

The gene calls are TRBV7-9 and TRBJ2-7; D is ambiguous. The germline CDR1 and CDR2 sequences are SEHNR and FQNEAQ (reference sequence). Deletions cut 4 bases from V and 3 bases from J, with 13 bases between. The CDR3 contains 14 residues. CDR3 region: CASSSVLMNYEQYF. The CDR3 nucleotides are TGTGCCAGCAGCTCGGTCCTCATGAACTACGAGCAGTACTTC. The variable domain in full, with the rest retrieved from reference TRBV7-9 and TRBJ2-7, is DTGVSQNPRHKITKRGQNVTFRCDPISEHNRLYWYRQTLGQGPEFLTYFQNEAQLEKSRLLSDRFSAERPKGSFSTLEIQRTEQGDSAMYLCASSSVLMNYEQYFGPGTRLTVT.

The chain joins TRBV6-5 to TRBJ1-2, with a weak D call TRBD1 (6 bases). Germline CDR1 MNHEY, CDR2 SVGAGI. There are 13 residues in the CDR3. V shed 9 bases and J shed 0 bases, with 11 bases lying between them. The CDR3 reads CASSQGSNYGYTF. CDR3 coding DNA: TGTGCCAGTTCACAGGGTTCTAACTATGGCTACACCTTC.

V and J are TRBV4-2 and TRBJ2-7; tentatively, D is TRBD2 (6 bases). The CDR3 contains 14 residues. In germline, CDR1 is LGHNA, CDR2 YNFKEQ. The V and J ends lost 0 bases and 4 bases respectively, with 10 bases between them. Here the CDR3 reads CASSQEVEGYEQYF. The CDR3 nucleotides read TGTGCCAGCAGCCAAGAAGTGGAGGGATACGAGCAGTACTTC.

This sequence joins TRBV5-1 and TRBJ2-7; 9 bases map to TRBD2. The CDR3 runs to 15 residues. V shed 1 base and J 2 bases; nucleotides not matched to a gene: 4. Per the germline V gene, CDR1 is SGHRS and CDR2 is YFSETQ. The CDR3 reads CASSLSGRRAYEQYF. As DNA, the CDR3 is TGCGCCAGCAGCTTGAGCGGGAGGAGAGCCTACGAGCAGTACTTC.

The rearrangement uses TRBV29-1 and TRBJ2-6, with 7 positions matching TRBD1. Per germline, CDR1 SQVTM and CDR2 ANQGSEA. The length of the CDR3 is 17 residues. Unmatched junction bases numbered 10, after V lost 3 bases and J lost 2 bases. The chain's CDR3 is CSVESGRGSAGANVLTF. As DNA, the CDR3 is TGCAGCGTTGAGTCCGGCAGGGGGTCGGCTGGGGCCAACGTCCTGACTTTC.